The T cell receptor beta chain described here comes from a study of T cells in tuberculosis. Whole-study context: Blood was taken before or within 7 days of anti-tuberculosis therapy.

Regarding time point: new active TB diagnosis, blood taken before or within 7 days of starting treatment. Sequencing used immunoSEQ multiplex PCR; TCRdb keeps in-frame clones, though not all of them. This repertoire shows around 49,000 clones, roughly 96% found once; its top ten account for 1.4% to 1.5%. V was trimmed by 6 bases and J by 6 bases, leaving 11 bases between them. CDR3 size: 12 residues. Germline CDR1 is LNHDA and CDR2 is SQIVND (reference sequence). Study results and caveats: GMM-specific TCRs were nearer to active tuberculosis alpha repertoires, suggesting expansion.

Of note for this clone: Its specificity is not known.

The clonotype was recovered from an adult with tuberculosis. The sample here was PBMCs, taken at tuberculosis diagnosis. This chain connects TRBV19 to TRBJ1-1; perhaps TRBD1 as D (5 bases). The CDR3 DNA reads TGTGCCAGTAGAAGCAGGGTTTCTGAAGCTTTCTTT. Its translation: CASRSRVSEAFF.